A single sample is the source of the 29 T cell receptor beta chains below, sequenced in a study of T cell responses to AZD1222 COVID-19 vaccine. Generated by immunoSEQ multiplex PCR, the TCRdb table keeps only in-frame clones and is missing some. The sample lists about 62,000 clones, about 90% seen once, with 4% to 5% in the top ten. The sequencing used peripheral blood, collected on day 0 of AZD1222 vaccination. These receptors were obtained from an adult in good health.

This clone was seen a handful of times. The rearrangement joins TRBV18 to TRBJ2-7; D not certain. Germline values: CDR1 KGHSH, CDR2 LQKENI. The ends were cut back, 3 bases at V and 5 bases at J, with 11 bases in the middle. The CDR3 consists of 13 residues. The CDR3 loop reads CASSPLSGHEQYF. The DNA for the CDR3 is TGTGCCAGCTCACCCCTCTCCGGCCACGAGCAGTACTTC. The full variable domain, in which reference TRBV18 and TRBJ2-7 provide the parts outside the CDR3, is NAGVMQNPRHLVRRRGQEARLRCSPMKGHSHVYWYRQLPEEGLKFMVYLQKENIIDESGMPKERFSAEFPKEGPSILRIQQVVRGDSAAYFCASSPLSGHEQYFGPGTRLTVT.

The chain combines TRBV3-1 (or the pseudogene TRBV3-2) with TRBJ2-7, with 9 bases lining up with TRBD1. The ends lost 6 bases at V and 4 bases at J; junction bases unmatched: 7. CDR1 and CDR2 (germline): LGHDT, YNNKEL (reference sequence). This CDR3 is 14 amino acids long. This CDR3 reads CASRPGQGRYEQYF. The CDR3 coding sequence is TGTGCCAGCAGACCGGGACAGGGAAGATACGAGCAGTACTTC.

A few counts support this clone. The chain uses TRBV20-1 and TRBJ1-2; TRBD1 is a possible D gene (5 bases). CDR1 is DFQATT and CDR2 is SNEGSKA in the germline V gene (reference sequence). Between the trimmed V and J ends, which lost 3 bases and 7 bases, there was a span of 18 bases. The CDR3 contains 14 residues. The CDR3 sequence: CSASGRQGPFGYTF. The DNA of the CDR3 is TGCAGTGCTAGTGGCCGCCAGGGACCTTTTGGCTACACCTTC.

The genes are TRBV5-6 and TRBJ2-3; D not certain. V was cut by 3 bases and J by 1 base, with 6 bases left in between. CDR3 length equals 13 residues. Germline CDR1 and CDR2: SGHDT and YYEEEE. Here the CDR3 reads CASSWRGTDTQYF. The CDR3 coding sequence is TGTGCCAGCAGCTGGAGAGGCACAGATACGCAGTATTTT.

J is TRBJ1-2 and V is TRBV3-1 (or the pseudogene TRBV3-2); the match to TRBD1 covers 9 bases. Germline V lookup: CDR1 LGHDT, CDR2 YNNKEL (reference sequence). The length of the CDR3 is 15 residues. The V segment lost 4 bases and the J segment 4 bases; nucleotides outside the gene matches: 7. CDR3 DNA: TGTGCCAGCAGCCTCCTTACAGGGGGCGCCTATGGCTACACCTTC. Amino acid sequence: CASSLLTGGAYGYTF.

The rearrangement joins TRBV6-5 to TRBJ1-2; TRBD1 agrees at 7 bases. Germline loops: CDR1 MNHEY, CDR2 SVGAGI. V dropped 8 bases and J dropped 4; count of bases not matched to a gene: 7. The CDR3 runs to 13 residues. CDR3 loop: CASSYQGGYGYTF. The CDR3 DNA sequence: TGTGCCAGCTCATACCAGGGGGGCTATGGCTACACCTTC.

A few counts support this clone. V is TRBV24-1 and J is TRBJ2-3, with unresolved D. V gave up 9 bases and J gave up 0 bases, with 12 bases separating them. CDR1 KGHDR and CDR2 SFDVKD come from the germline V gene. The CDR3 sequence is 14 residues long. CDR3 region: CATSDGSSTDTQYF. CDR3 nucleotide sequence: TGTGCCACCTCGGACGGATCTAGCACAGATACGCAGTATTTT.

The rearrangement uses TRBV19 and TRBJ1-3, with no clear D. Germline-derived CDR1 and CDR2 are LNHDA and SQIVND (reference sequence). This CDR3 has 14 residues. Deletions cut 5 bases from V and 4 bases from J, with 12 bases between. CDR3 DNA sequence: TGTGCCAGTAGTGTCTCAGGTGGCGGAAACACCATATATTTT. It is translated as CASSVSGGGNTIYF. The complete variable domain, with remaining parts taken from reference TRBV19 and TRBJ1-3, reads DGGITQSPKYLFRKEGQNVTLSCEQNLNHDAMYWYRQDPGQGLRLIYYSQIVNDFQKGDIAEGYSVSREKKESFPLTVTSAQKNPTAFYLCASSVSGGGNTIYFGEGSWLTVV.

This clone appeared once. This chain links TRBV9 with TRBJ2-3; 9 bases line up with TRBD2. With 4 bases clipped from V and 0 bases from J, the junction kept 9 bases outside the gene matches. The CDR3 loop spans 17 amino acids. CDR1 is SGDLS and CDR2 is YYNGEE in the germline V gene. Written as DNA, the CDR3 is TGTGCCAGCAGCCCAGTTGGCGGGGGGGTGAGCACAGATACGCAGTATTTT. Translation: CASSPVGGGVSTDTQYF.

The chain carries TRBV9 and TRBJ2-7, with D tentatively TRBD1 (6 bases). Germline V lookup: CDR1 SGDLS, CDR2 YYNGEE. V was trimmed by 4 bases and J by 7 bases, leaving 18 bases between them. The CDR3 covers 14 residues. The CDR3 loop is CASSSAVGAGEQYF. In DNA form, the CDR3 reads TGTGCCAGCAGCTCCGCGGTGGGGGCGGGTGAGCAGTACTTC.

The chain joins TRBV5-1 to TRBJ2-2, with TRBD2 identical over 8 bases. This CDR3 spans 15 amino acids. Per the germline V gene, CDR1 is SGHRS and CDR2 is YFSETQ. V shed 4 bases, J shed 7 bases, and the junction held 9 bases outside the gene matches. DNA of the CDR3: TGCGCCAGCAGCCACCGGCGGGGGGCCGACGGGGAGCTGTTTTTT. Residues: CASSHRRGADGELFF.

The chain carries TRBV19 and TRBJ1-2; D is possibly TRBD1 (6 bases). Trimming stripped 3 bases from V and 0 bases from J, with 11 bases between. CDR3 length: 15 amino acids. Per the germline V gene, CDR1 is LNHDA and CDR2 is SQIVND (reference sequence). The CDR3 DNA follows: TGTGCCAGTAGTATGGTGGCAGGGGCTAACTATGGCTACACCTTC. Residues: CASSMVAGANYGYTF.

V is TRBV13 and J is TRBJ2-2; tentative D call: TRBD1 (6 bases). The CDR3 is 15 amino acids. V gave up 2 bases and J gave up 7 bases, with 14 bases separating them. Germline CDR1 and CDR2: PRHDT and FYEKMQ (reference sequence). This CDR3 is CASSLTTGNLGELFF. CDR3 coding DNA: TGTGCCAGCAGCTTAACAACAGGGAACCTCGGGGAGCTGTTTTTT.

The gene calls are TRBV2 and TRBJ1-6, with D hard to call. Between the trimmed V and J ends, which lost 4 bases and 3 bases, there was a span of 7 bases. Germline V gives CDR1 SNHLY, CDR2 FYNNEI. The CDR3 consists of 14 residues. CDR3 loop: CASSGLNYNSPLHF. The CDR3 DNA follows: TGTGCCAGCAGTGGACTGAACTATAATTCACCCCTCCACTTT. Full variable domain (rest looked up from reference TRBV2 and TRBJ1-6): EPEVTQTPSHQVTQMGQEVILRCVPISNHLYFYWYRQILGQKVEFLVSFYNNEISEKSEIFDDQFSVERPDGSNFTLKIRSTKLEDSAMYFCASSGLNYNSPLHFGNGTRLTVT.

J is TRBJ1-2 and V is TRBV6-5; the D is unclear. CDR3 length equals 13 residues. Germline CDR1 is MNHEY and CDR2 is SVGAGI. With 3 bases removed from V and 6 bases from J, the gap between germline ends came to 11 bases. CDR3 DNA: TGTGCCAGCAGTTATGAGGGTGTAGATGGCTACACCTTC. Its protein is CASSYEGVDGYTF.

This chain joins TRBV7-9 and TRBJ2-1, with no clear D. Germline loops: CDR1 SEHNR, CDR2 FQNEAQ (reference sequence). Trimming shortened V by 7 bases and J by 5 bases, and 9 bases separated the two germline ends. The CDR3 is 12 amino acids. CDR3 sequence (DNA): TGTGCCAGCAATCGAGAGGACAATGAGCAGTTCTTC. Protein sequence: CASNREDNEQFF.

The gene calls are TRBV18 and TRBJ2-7, with a weak D call TRBD1 (6 bases). CDR3 length equals 13 residues. The ends were cut back, 2 bases at V and 3 bases at J, with 8 bases in the middle. Germline CDR1 is KGHSH and CDR2 is LQKENI. This CDR3 reads CASSPTGSYEQYF. In DNA form, the CDR3 reads TGTGCCAGCTCACCAACAGGGAGCTACGAGCAGTACTTC.

The chain joins TRBV19 to TRBJ2-5; 9 positions match TRBD2. The CDR3 is 13 amino acids. V lost 5 bases, J lost 5 bases, and 3 bases stayed unmatched. Germline-derived CDR1 and CDR2 are LNHDA and SQIVND (reference sequence). The DNA of the CDR3 is TGTGCCAGTAGTTTCGGACTAGCGGAGACCCAGTACTTC. Translation: CASSFGLAETQYF.

This clone was counted between two and nine times. The chain couples TRBV4-1 to TRBJ2-5, with 8 nucleotides matching TRBD2. The CDR3 totals 15 residues. The ends lost 4 bases at V and 5 bases at J; junction bases unmatched: 9. CDR1 and CDR2 from the germline V gene are MGHRA and YSYEKL. The DNA of the CDR3 is TGCGCCAGCAGCCCCACCGCGGGGGGTCGGGAGACCCAGTACTTC. It yields the protein CASSPTAGGRETQYF.

The V gene is TRBV6-6, the J gene TRBJ2-3; 10 positions agree with TRBD1. V lost 5 bases to trimming and J lost 4 bases; unmatched junction nucleotides: 15. The length of the CDR3 is 18 residues. Germline assignment: CDR1 MNHNY and CDR2 SVGAGI (reference sequence). As DNA, the CDR3 is TGTGCCAGCAGTCAGGCGCCGGGACAGGGGTCAGCCGCAGATACGCAGTATTTT. This codes for CASSQAPGQGSAADTQYF.

The chain has TRBV29-1 and TRBJ1-1; D is unclear. CDR3 length: 13 amino acids. In germline, CDR1 is SQVTM, CDR2 ANQGSEA. Trimming shortened V by 0 bases and J by 5 bases, and 10 bases separated the two germline ends. Here the CDR3 reads CSVEDPRGTEAFF. The CDR3 DNA follows: TGCAGCGTTGAAGATCCGCGGGGAACTGAAGCTTTCTTT.

The J gene is TRBJ2-5, the V gene TRBV7-9; D uncertain. The CDR3 runs to 15 residues. The germline gives CDR1 SEHNR, CDR2 FQNEAQ (reference sequence). With 1 base removed from V and 2 bases from J, the gap between germline ends came to 11 bases. The CDR3 DNA reads as TGTGCCAGCAGCTTAGGAGTGGCAGGTCAAGAGACCCAGTACTTC. This encodes CASSLGVAGQETQYF.

The rearrangement links TRBV29-1 to TRBJ2-2; D gene ambiguous. The CDR3 has 16 residues. Germline lookup yields CDR1 SQVTM and CDR2 ANQGSEA. V lost 0 bases to trimming and J lost 0 bases, with 11 bases between them. The CDR3 sequence: CSVEEVKGSNTGELFF. DNA for the CDR3: TGCAGCGTTGAAGAGGTCAAGGGCTCGAACACCGGGGAGCTGTTTTTT.

This clone was seen a few times. This sample also contains other DNA sequences that code for the same CDR3. V is TRBV5-4 and J is TRBJ1-6; the D is unclear. The CDR3 has 12 amino acids. Per germline, CDR1 SGHNT and CDR2 YYREEE (reference sequence). V gave up 0 bases and J gave up 7 bases, with 2 bases separating them. The CDR3: CASSLDNSPLHF. For the CDR3, the DNA is TGTGCCAGCAGCTTGGACAATTCACCCCTCCACTTT.

This clone was seen a few times. The chain employs TRBV3-1 (or the pseudogene TRBV3-2) and TRBJ1-1; no definite D call. This CDR3 comprises 14 residues. Trimming pared 0 bases from V and 6 bases from J, leaving 11 bases between. Germline assignment: CDR1 LGHDT and CDR2 YNNKEL (reference sequence). The CDR3 nucleotides read TGTGCCAGCAGCCAAGATAGCAGTTTATCTGAAGCTTTCTTT. Translation gives CASSQDSSLSEAFF.

This chain links TRBV9 with TRBJ1-4; no reliable D call. The germline CDR1 and CDR2 sequences are SGDLS and YYNGEE. Trimming pared 1 base from V and 7 bases from J, leaving 8 bases between. This CDR3 comprises 13 residues. The CDR3 sequence is CASSVRPGEKLFF. The DNA for the CDR3 is TGTGCCAGCAGCGTACGCCCAGGTGAAAAACTGTTTTTT.

This rearrangement joins TRBV6-5 to TRBJ2-3; 12 bases line up with TRBD2. CDR3 size: 14 residues. V trimming: 7 bases; J trimming: 5 bases; junction bases outside the gene matches: 4. Germline V CDR1 and CDR2: MNHEY, SVGAGI. The DNA of the CDR3 is TGTGCCAGCACTAGCGGGGGGGGGATAGATACGCAGTATTTT. Residues: CASTSGGGIDTQYF.

The chain is built from TRBV5-7 and TRBJ2-3; TRBD2 might be the D (6 bases). TRBV5-7 is designated an ORF whose function remains uncertain. The CDR3 is 14 residues long. Deletions cut 0 bases from V and 5 bases from J, with 10 bases between. The CDR3 nucleotides read TGTGCCAGCAGCTTGGGCAGCGGGTTAGATACGCAGTATTTT. Encoded protein: CASSLGSGLDTQYF.

This chain connects TRBV5-4 to TRBJ1-6; TRBD1 aligns across 9 bases. Germline CDR1 SGHNT, CDR2 YYREEE (reference sequence). The CDR3 totals 15 residues. Trimming removed 4 bases from V and 10 bases from J; junction bases left unmatched: 9. CDR3 sequence (DNA): TGTGCCAGCAGCCTCCCCGGACAGGGGCTATCACCCCTCCACTTT. Its translation: CASSLPGQGLSPLHF.